The text below deals with one T cell receptor beta chain. The data originate from a study of blood T cell repertoires in COVID-19. Study as a whole: The study drew acute and convalescent COVID-19 samples from the United States, Italy and Spain. The analysed material was cDNA or gDNA that came from T cells, B-cell-depleted T cells, or PBMCs.

Original analysis: It was from reference gene primer amplification that nucleated cell counts were estimated. The protocol was immunoSEQ multiplex PCR, while the TCRdb copy is restricted to in-frame clones and leaves out a portion. The V and J calls and clone size are taken from that table; D and trimming were inferred from the DNA. The sample lists around 140,000 clones; 88% were seen once. This CDR3 has 16 residues. Between the trimmed V and J ends, which lost 2 bases and 8 bases, there was a span of 20 bases. From germline, CDR1 is MNHNY and CDR2 SVGAGI (reference sequence). What was sequenced was peripheral blood. The rearrangement joins TRBV6-6 to TRBJ2-3; possible D gene TRBD2, 6 bases. The sequence came from a man between 65 and 79 years old with active COVID-19. The CDR3 bases are TGTGCCAGCAGTTACGTGGCAGGAGGGCAAGCAGGTACGCAGTATTTT. It yields the protein CASSYVAGGQAGTQYF.